This is a list of T cell receptor beta chains from one sample in a study of monozygotic twins with inflammatory bowel disease. TCRdb reprocessed the 5' RACE reads and keeps a single row for each CDR3 protein, giving no DNA. Its table records approximately 150,000 distinct CDR3 sequences. Specimen: blood. These receptor sequences come from a human donor with ulcerative colitis or Crohn's disease, or a healthy co-twin of an affected twin (not recorded which). Each CDR3 is given with its conserved first and last residue.

>TRBV7-9|TRBJ1-5
CASSLGSLYSNQPQHF
>TRBV7-3|TRBJ1-3
CASSLLGPTASGNTIYF
>TRBV18|TRBJ1-2
CASSPQEGLHSYGYTF
>TRBV28|TRBJ1-4
CASSFSGAATNEKLFF
>TRBV7-2|TRBJ2-7
CASSSLTGVGEQYF
>TRBV7-2|TRBJ2-4
CASSPDRAAKNIQYF
>TRBV6-1|TRBJ1-5
CASRIRIYSNQPQHF
>TRBV11-2|TRBJ2-3
CASSLEDRLSTDTQYF
>TRBV18|TRBJ2-7
CASSSGTGVYEQYF
>TRBV7-9|TRBJ2-5
CASSSRGLDRETQYF
>TRBV5-1|TRBJ2-7
CASSLGIDRGSADEQYF
>TRBV5-1|TRBJ1-1
CASSLGAGQVTEAFF
>TRBV20-1|TRBJ1-1
CSASRVGNTEAFF
>TRBV7-3|TRBJ2-5
CASSPGASGGQETQYF
>TRBV3-1|TRBJ2-1
CATTSGSYVNEQFF
>TRBV7-2|TRBJ2-5
CASSLQGRQETQYF
>TRBV20-1|TRBJ1-3
CSAYKSNGNTIYF
>TRBV18|TRBJ2-5
CASSPKDRGLQETQYF
>TRBV19|TRBJ1-1
CASSDRGRGGTEAFF
>TRBV6-2/TRBV6-3|TRBJ2-6
CASSLLQGTGANVLTF
>TRBV29-1|TRBJ2-7
CSVEDRVYEQYF
>TRBV11-2|TRBJ1-5
CASSIGGFNQPQHF
>TRBV3-1|TRBJ2-7
CASSQDHYRGAGEQYF
>TRBV4-3|TRBJ2-7
CASSQGASGAYEQYF
>TRBV7-2|TRBJ2-2
CASSLVQRGELFF
>TRBV12-5|TRBJ1-5
CASGLGGSRDQPQHF
>TRBV5-1|TRBJ2-2
CASSLIAGSNTGELFF
>TRBV5-1|TRBJ1-1
CASNPTARSNTEAFF
>TRBV18|TRBJ2-3
CASSPARPKPTTDTQYF
>TRBV19|TRBJ1-4
CASSARVGPTNEKLFF
>TRBV7-2|TRBJ2-4
CASSGWAGRDIQYF
>TRBV15|TRBJ1-1
CATSRPHGGQIMNTEAFF
>TRBV7-2|TRBJ2-7
CASSWTGTSPAYEQYF
>TRBV5-1|TRBJ2-2
CASSLAVAGTNTGELFF
>TRBV29-1|TRBJ2-4
CSVIKPGFNIQYF
>TRBV30|TRBJ2-1
CAWTVMTAYNEQFF
>TRBV6-5|TRBJ1-1
CASSYDRTLNTEAFF
>TRBV12-3/TRBV12-4|TRBJ2-2
CAINQRGLGGELFF
>TRBV18|TRBJ1-2
CASSSSGSGYGYTF
>TRBV7-2|TRBJ2-3
CASSFQRQVRGTDTQYF
>TRBV7-9|TRBJ2-7
CASSLAYGTTSYEQYF
>TRBV5-1|TRBJ1-1
CASSQSLDSLRIAFF
>TRBV30|TRBJ1-5
CAWRGGNQPQHF
>TRBV5-1|TRBJ1-4
CASSQQGANEKLFF
>TRBV5-1|TRBJ1-1
CASSLVQGEAFF
>TRBV20-1|TRBJ1-6
CSATGVSSYNSPLHF
>TRBV20-1|TRBJ1-2
CSAPGRPSANGYTF
>TRBV20-1|TRBJ2-5
CSARARQGWETQYF
>TRBV6-6|TRBJ2-1
CASSKTGTYNEQFF